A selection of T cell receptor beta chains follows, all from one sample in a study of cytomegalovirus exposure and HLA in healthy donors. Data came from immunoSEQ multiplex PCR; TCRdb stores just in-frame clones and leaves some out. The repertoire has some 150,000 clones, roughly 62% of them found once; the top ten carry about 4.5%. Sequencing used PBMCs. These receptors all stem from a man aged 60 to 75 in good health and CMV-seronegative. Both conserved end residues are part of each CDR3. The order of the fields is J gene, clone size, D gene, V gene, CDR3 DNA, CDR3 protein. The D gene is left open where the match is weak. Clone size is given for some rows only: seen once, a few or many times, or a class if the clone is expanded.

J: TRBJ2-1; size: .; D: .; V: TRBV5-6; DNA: TGTGCCAGCAGCCCGAGCAACACTAGGGTGTACAATGAGCAGTTCTTC; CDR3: CASSPSNTRVYNEQFF
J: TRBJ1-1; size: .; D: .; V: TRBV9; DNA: TGTGCCAGCAGCGCCGGACCGGGGGACACTGAAGCTTTCTTT; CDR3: CASSAGPGDTEAFF
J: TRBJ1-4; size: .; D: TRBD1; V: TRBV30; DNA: TGTGCCTACGGGACAGGGGCTGAAAAACTGTTTTTT; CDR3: CAYGTGAEKLFF
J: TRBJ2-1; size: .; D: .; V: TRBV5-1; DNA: TGCGCCAGCAGCTTGGTCCCCGGGAGAGGCTACAATGAGCAGTTCTTC; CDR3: CASSLVPGRGYNEQFF
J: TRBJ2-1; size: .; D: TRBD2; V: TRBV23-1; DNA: TGCGCCAGCAGTCAATCATTGGCCGGGACCCCAATAGCGGGAGTAAGCAATGAGCAGTTCTTC; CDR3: CASSQSLAGTPIAGVSNEQFF
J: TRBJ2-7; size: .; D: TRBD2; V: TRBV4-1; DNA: TGCGCCAGCAGCCACCCGAGCATTGGGACTAGCGTCCCCTACGAGCAGTACTTC; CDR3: CASSHPSIGTSVPYEQYF
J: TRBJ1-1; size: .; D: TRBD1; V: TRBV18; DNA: TGTGCCAGCTCACCTGTACAGGGGCAGGGCACTGAAGCTTTCTTT; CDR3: CASSPVQGQGTEAFF
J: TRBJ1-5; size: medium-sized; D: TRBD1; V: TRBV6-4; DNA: TGTGCCAGCAGTGATGGGACAGGGGATAATCAGCCCCAGCATTTT; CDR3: CASSDGTGDNQPQHF
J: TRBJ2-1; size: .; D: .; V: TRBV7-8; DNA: TGTGCCAGCACCATAACTAGTCTCGGAAGGAATGAGCAGTTCTTC; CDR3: CASTITSLGRNEQFF
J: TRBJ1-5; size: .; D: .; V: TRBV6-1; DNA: TGTGCCAGCAGTTTAACAGGGAGAAATCAGCCCCAGCATTTT; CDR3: CASSLTGRNQPQHF
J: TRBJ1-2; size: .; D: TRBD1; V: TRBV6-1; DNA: TGTGCCAGCAGTGAAGCGGAGGGGGCGGAAGGCTACACCTTC; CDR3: CASSEAEGAEGYTF
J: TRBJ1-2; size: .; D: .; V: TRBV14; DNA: TGTGCCAGCAGCAAAACGCGGTACTATGGCTACACCTTC; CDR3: CASSKTRYYGYTF
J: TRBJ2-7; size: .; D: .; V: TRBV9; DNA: TGTGCCAGCAGCGCTAGTCCCGGGTACGAGCAGTACTTC; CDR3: CASSASPGYEQYF
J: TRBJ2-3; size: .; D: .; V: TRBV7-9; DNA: TGTGCCAGCAGCTTATCAGGCCAGGGGCGGAATACGCAGTATTTT; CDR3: CASSLSGQGRNTQYF
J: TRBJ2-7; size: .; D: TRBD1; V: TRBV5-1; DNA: TGCGCCAGCAGGCCGGGACAGGGGATCGGCGAGCAGTACTTC; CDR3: CASRPGQGIGEQYF
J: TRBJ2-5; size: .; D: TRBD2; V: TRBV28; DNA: TGTGCCAGCAGTTCCGGCGGGAGCGTAGGAGAGACCCAGTACTTC; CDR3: CASSSGGSVGETQYF
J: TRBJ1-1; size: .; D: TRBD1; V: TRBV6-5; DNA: TGTGCCAGCAGTTACTTTGGACAGGGAAGCACTGAAGCTTTCTTT; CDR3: CASSYFGQGSTEAFF
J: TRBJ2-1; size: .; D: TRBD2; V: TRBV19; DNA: TGTGCCAGTAGGAGGACTAGCGGGATGTCTGAGCAGTTCTTC; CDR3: CASRRTSGMSEQFF
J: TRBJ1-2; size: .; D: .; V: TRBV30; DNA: TGTGCCTGGAGGACAAGCTCCAAGGATGGCTACACCTTC; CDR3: CAWRTSSKDGYTF
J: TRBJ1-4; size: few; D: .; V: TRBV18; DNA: TGTGCCAGCTCACCATCAACAACTAATGAAAAACTGTTTTTT; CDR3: CASSPSTTNEKLFF
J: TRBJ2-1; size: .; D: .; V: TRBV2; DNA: TGTGCCAGCAGTTCAACTAGCTCCCCGATCAATGAGCAGTTCTTC; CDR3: CASSSTSSPINEQFF
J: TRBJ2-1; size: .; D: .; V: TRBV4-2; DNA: TGTGCCAGCTGGTCTACGGGTGAGCAGTTCTTC; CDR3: CASWSTGEQFF
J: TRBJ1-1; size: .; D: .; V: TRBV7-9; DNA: TGTGCCAGCAGCTTAGGCAGCGGGGAAACTGAAGCTTTCTTT; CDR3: CASSLGSGETEAFF
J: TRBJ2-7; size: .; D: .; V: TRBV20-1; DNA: TGCAGTGCTAGTGTCCCTGAGCAGTACTTC; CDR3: CSASVPEQYF
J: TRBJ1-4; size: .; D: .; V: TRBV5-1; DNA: TGCGCCAGCAGCGACTTCTTACGCTCTAATGAAAAACTGTTTTTT; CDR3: CASSDFLRSNEKLFF
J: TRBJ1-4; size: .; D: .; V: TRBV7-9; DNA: TGTGCCAGCAGCTTAATCGGGGAGAGGAATGAAAAACTGTTTTTT; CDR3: CASSLIGERNEKLFF
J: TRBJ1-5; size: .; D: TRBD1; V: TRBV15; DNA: TGTGCCACCAGCAGACAGGGGGCAGGCAATCAGCCCCAGCATTTT; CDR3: CATSRQGAGNQPQHF
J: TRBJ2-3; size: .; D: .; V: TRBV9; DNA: TGTGCCAGCAGCGTAGCTCCAGCGGACACAGATACGCAGTATTTT; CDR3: CASSVAPADTDTQYF
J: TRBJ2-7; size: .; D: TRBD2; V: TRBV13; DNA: TGTGCCAGCAGCTTAGGCTTAGCGGGAGTCTACGAGCAGTACTTC; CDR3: CASSLGLAGVYEQYF
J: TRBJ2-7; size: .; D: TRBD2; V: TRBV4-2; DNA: TGTGCCAGCAGCCAAGTGGAGGCCCTAGCGGGTGCCTACGAGCAGTACTTC; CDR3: CASSQVEALAGAYEQYF
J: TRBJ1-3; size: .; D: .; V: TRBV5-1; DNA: TGCGCCAGCAGCTTGGTACCGTCAAGACTCTCTGGAAACACCATATATTTT; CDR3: CASSLVPSRLSGNTIYF
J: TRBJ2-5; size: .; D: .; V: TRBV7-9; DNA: TGTGCCAGCAGCTTAATCGAGGGGGGGGAGACCCAGTACTTC; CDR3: CASSLIEGGETQYF
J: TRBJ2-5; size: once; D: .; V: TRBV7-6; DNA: TGTGCCAGCAGCTTGGCCGGGACTCAATTGGAGACCCAGTACTTC; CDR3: CASSLAGTQLETQYF
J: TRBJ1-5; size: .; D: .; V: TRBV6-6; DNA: TGTGCCAGCAGTTACATAAATAGCAATCAGCCCCAGCATTTT; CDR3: CASSYINSNQPQHF
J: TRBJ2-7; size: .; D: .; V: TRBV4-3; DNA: TGCGCCAGCAGCCACATTGGTAGGGGCTACGAGCAGTACTTC; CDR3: CASSHIGRGYEQYF
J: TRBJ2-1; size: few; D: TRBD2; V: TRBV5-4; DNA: TGTGCCAGCAGCCCGACTAGCTCTGGGGAGCAGTTCTTC; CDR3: CASSPTSSGEQFF
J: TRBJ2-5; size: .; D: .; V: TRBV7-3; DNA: TGTGCCAGCAGCCCCCTGGTAGCGGCTCAAGAGACCCAGTACTTC; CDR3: CASSPLVAAQETQYF
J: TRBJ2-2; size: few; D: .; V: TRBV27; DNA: TGTGCCAGCAGTTTACAAAATGCCGGGGAGCTGTTTTTT; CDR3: CASSLQNAGELFF
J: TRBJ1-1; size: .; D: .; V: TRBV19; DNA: TGTGCCAGTAGTCGCTCGACAGATGTGAACACTGAAGCTTTCTTT; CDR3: CASSRSTDVNTEAFF
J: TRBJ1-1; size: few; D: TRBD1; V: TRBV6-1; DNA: TGTGCCAGCAGTGTCGGACAGGGGGAAGGTCCTGAAGCTTTCTTT; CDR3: CASSVGQGEGPEAFF
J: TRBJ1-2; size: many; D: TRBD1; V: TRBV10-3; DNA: TGTGCCACTAAGCTCCGGACAGGGGGAGGGAAGGGCTACACCTTC; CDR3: CATKLRTGGGKGYTF
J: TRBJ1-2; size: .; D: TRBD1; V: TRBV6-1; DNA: TGTGCCAGCAGTGATAAAGGGACAGCGTATGGCTACACCTTC; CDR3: CASSDKGTAYGYTF
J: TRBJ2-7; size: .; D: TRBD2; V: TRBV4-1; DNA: TGCGCCAGCAGTTTGGGAGGGATGTACGAGCAGTACTTC; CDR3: CASSLGGMYEQYF
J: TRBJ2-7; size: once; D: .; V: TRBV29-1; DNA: TGCAGCGCCCGTGGTACAGGGCCCTCCTACGAGCAGTACTTC; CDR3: CSARGTGPSYEQYF
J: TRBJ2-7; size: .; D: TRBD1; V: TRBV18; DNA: TGTGCCAGCTCACCTAACTCGGGACAGGGGGACTCCTACGAGCAGTACTTC; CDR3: CASSPNSGQGDSYEQYF
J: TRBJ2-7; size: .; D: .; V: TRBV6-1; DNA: TGTGCCAGCACCAGATTAGGACTAGAGCAGTACTTC; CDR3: CASTRLGLEQYF
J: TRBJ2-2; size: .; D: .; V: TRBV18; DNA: TGTGCGACGGCGGCGAACACCGGGGAGCTGTTTTTT; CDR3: CATAANTGELFF
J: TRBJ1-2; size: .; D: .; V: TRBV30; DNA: TGTGCCTGGGTTAACAGGGACTATGGCTACACCTTC; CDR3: CAWVNRDYGYTF
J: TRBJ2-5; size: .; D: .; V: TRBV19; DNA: TGTGCCAGTAGTCCAGCATATGACGGGGCCCAGTACTTC; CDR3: CASSPAYDGAQYF
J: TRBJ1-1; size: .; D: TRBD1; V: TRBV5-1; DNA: TGCGCCAGCAGCAAGGGACAGGGGGCGTGGGACACTGAAGCTTTCTTT; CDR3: CASSKGQGAWDTEAFF
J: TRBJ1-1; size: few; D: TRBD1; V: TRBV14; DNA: TGTGCCAGCAGCCAAGGGGGGACAGGGGGCACGAACACTGAAGCTTTCTTT; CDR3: CASSQGGTGGTNTEAFF
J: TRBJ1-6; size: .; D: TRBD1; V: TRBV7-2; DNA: TGTGCCAGCAGCAGCAGACAGGGGACCCTCAAATCCCTCCACTTT; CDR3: CASSSRQGTLKSLHF
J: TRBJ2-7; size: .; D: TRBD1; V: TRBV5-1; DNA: TGCGCCACCTCTCTGGGGGGGACAGGGGGCTACGAGCAGTACTTC; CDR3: CATSLGGTGGYEQYF
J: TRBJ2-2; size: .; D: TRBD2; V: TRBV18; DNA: TGTGCCAGCTCACCTATTGGACTAGCGGGAGTTACGGCCGGGGAGCTGTTTTTT; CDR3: CASSPIGLAGVTAGELFF
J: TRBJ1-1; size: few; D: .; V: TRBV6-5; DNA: TGTGCCAGCAGTTTTCAGGGTCCCACTGAAGCTTTCTTT; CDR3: CASSFQGPTEAFF
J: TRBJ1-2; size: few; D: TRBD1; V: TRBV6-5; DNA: TGTGCCAGCAGTCCTACGGACAGGGACAATGGCTACACCTTC; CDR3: CASSPTDRDNGYTF
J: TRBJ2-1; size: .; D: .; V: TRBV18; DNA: TGTGCCAGCTCACCGGAGGGGCAAGGTGAGCAGTTCTTC; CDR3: CASSPEGQGEQFF
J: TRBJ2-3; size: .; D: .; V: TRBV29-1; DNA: TGCAGCGCCGTTGAGAGAGATACGCAGTATTTT; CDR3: CSAVERDTQYF
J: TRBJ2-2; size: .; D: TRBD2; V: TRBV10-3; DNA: TGTGCCATCACCCTGACTAGCGGAGACGGGGAGCTGTTTTTT; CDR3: CAITLTSGDGELFF